This T cell receptor (beta chain) was obtained from a study of radiation and T cells in renal cell carcinoma (dated by TCRdb to about 2020). Study-level background: Samples were obtained from a clinical trial, in which 15 Gy stereotactic body radiation therapy was delivered to primary renal cell carcinomas and nephrectomy was performed 4 weeks later. In total, approximately 54 samples, comprising roughly 25 tumors and approximately 27 peripheral blood samples, were subjected to TCR beta sequencing. Across all 53 samples, 4,000,000 or so unique CDR3 nucleotide sequences encoding about 2.7 million unique CDR3 amino acid sequences were identified.

The immunoSEQ kit was used, according to the manufacturer's recommendations, to generate TCR beta libraries from genomic DNA. For library preparation, a first multiplex PCR was performed with proprietary primers, followed by a second PCR in which unique barcodes were added, and bead cleanups were performed after each round. A kit-provided positive control reaction and a negative control reaction were included in every sample batch. The final libraries were assessed on an Agilent 4200 TapeStation D1000 ScreenTape, pooled by volume, and quantified by qPCR. Sequencing was performed on an Illumina NextSeq500 with a MidOutput 150-cycle cartridge, and 156 Read1 and 15 Index1 cycles were run with kit custom primers. The pooled library was loaded at around 1.1 pM with a 20% PhiX control spike-in. The paper's processing steps were these. Vendor-processed data were analyzed in R, with a clonotype defined as all T cells sharing the same CDR3 nucleotide sequence. In the clone abundance analyses, frequencies were normalized to the 10,000 most abundant clones in each sample. Before analysis, public T cell clones were removed, and these numbered fewer than six per sample on average. Tumor-enriched and baseline blood-enriched clonotypes were defined by at least a 32-fold difference in abundance between compartments. A beta-binomial differential abundance model was applied to find clonotypes that expanded or contracted between blood time points. Tumor-blood repertoire similarity was measured with the Baroni-Urbani and Buser coefficient, and group comparisons used two-tailed Wilcoxon tests in R. As stored in TCRdb, this immuneACCESS dataset retains in-frame rearrangements with V and J assigned. A fraction of the clones does not appear; measured against another copy, unresolved V genes explain less than half of the discrepancy, and the remainder lacks a known reason. V, J and clone size reflect that table, while D and trimming were determined from the DNA. The sample table shows some 120,000 clones, and more than 75% are seen once. 5.8% of the sample is held by the ten biggest clonotypes.

Via the germline V gene (reference sequence), CDR1 is MNHEY and CDR2 SMNVEV. CDR3 length: 12 amino acids, cysteine to phenylalanine. Only the CDR3 DNA stays, 36 bases, in frame from base 1. V lost 8 bases and J lost 5 bases; the stretch between them is 9 bases long. The time point label corresponds to: blood 2 weeks post-SBRT. The sample's treatment or condition label, decoded: 15 Gy SBRT to primary tumor, nephrectomy 4 weeks later. To track tumor-enriched clonotypes, serial peripheral blood was sampled from radiation-treated patients at baseline and at 2 weeks and 4 weeks after SBRT. Renal cell carcinoma with clear cell pathology was present in all patients. Genomic DNA for TCR sequencing was prepared using the QIAamp DNA Blood Mini Kit (Qiagen). The analyses included only samples that passed all quality control checks. Regarding this clone: This clone's antigen is unknown. Per-base quality was not reported, and no clone a single base away is much larger than it.

Results and caveats for the whole study, not just this receptor: Changes in the blood repertoire were not tracked past 4 weeks after treatment. Because the trial had a single-armed design, the trial could not examine how radiation dose or scheduling affected the TCR repertoire. In blood, the top tumor clonotypes increased from baseline to 2 weeks after radiation and then shrank by 4 weeks, which suggests a temporary expansion of tumor-resident clones. No pretreatment tumor biopsies were available, so the baseline intratumoral presence of clonotypes could not be determined.

The sequence was collected from a woman in her 70s with renal cell carcinoma. The starting material was blood, obtained from a patient whose treatment included radiotherapy and nephrectomy. The chain joins TRBV27 to TRBJ2-2; the D region may be TRBD1 or TRBD2, each matching 5 bases equally. Read as DNA, the sequence is TGTGCCAGCCGGGGCCTTACCGGGGAGCTGTTTTTT. It is translated as CASRGLTGELFF.